The 24 T cell receptor beta chains reported below all come from one sample, sequenced in a study of long-term antiretroviral therapy in people with HIV. Survey-level immunoSEQ v3.0 assays were run. Profiled with immunoSEQ multiplex PCR; TCRdb holds only in-frame clones, not every one. The sample includes about 11,000 clones, about 80% of them seen just once. Sequences were derived from unsorted PBMCs, sampled at the start of antiretroviral therapy, before treatment. The source of these receptors is a man under 40 with HIV.

V is TRBV15 and J is TRBJ2-3; D possibly corresponds to TRBD2 (6 bases). Trimming removed 0 bases at V and 0 bases at J, with 10 bases between. Looked up from germline, CDR1 is LNHNV and CDR2 is YYDKDF (reference sequence). The CDR3 covers 16 residues. For the CDR3, the DNA is TGTGCCACCAGCAGAGAGCCTAGCGAAAGCACAGATACGCAGTATTTT. Translating it yields CATSREPSESTDTQYF.

The chain employs TRBV18 and TRBJ1-2; weak D call: TRBD1 (6 bases). The CDR3 spans 16 residues. The V gene lost 2 bases and the J gene lost 2 bases, with 15 bases spanning the gap. Germline V gives CDR1 KGHSH, CDR2 LQKENI. The DNA for the CDR3 is TGTGCCAGCTCACCAAGTTGGGGGGCCGGCAACTATGGCTACACCTTC. Its translation: CASSPSWGAGNYGYTF.

The chain couples TRBV5-5 to TRBJ1-1; 9 bases are shared with TRBD1. The V gene end was trimmed by 0 bases and the J gene end by 5 bases; junction bases not matched to a gene: 5. Germline V CDR1 and CDR2: SGHKS, YYEKEE (reference sequence). There are 15 residues in the CDR3. The DNA of the CDR3 is TGTGCCAGCAGCTTGGAAGACAGGGGGTTTACTGAAGCTTTCTTT. Translated, it gives CASSLEDRGFTEAFF.

This chain uses TRBV5-1 with TRBJ1-1; 9 nucleotides align to TRBD1. CDR1 and CDR2 from the germline V gene are SGHRS and YFSETQ. There are 13 residues in the CDR3. After removal of 7 bases from V and 5 bases from J, the junction contained 6 bases not matched to a gene. The CDR3 DNA reads as TGCGCCAGCGCGGGACAGGGACGGACTGAAGCTTTCTTT. Translated: CASAGQGRTEAFF.

The chain employs TRBV2 and TRBJ1-6; possible D gene TRBD1, 5 bases. Trimming took 9 bases from V and 7 from J, leaving 16 bases between them. The CDR3 is 14 residues long. Germline values: CDR1 SNHLY, CDR2 FYNNEI. DNA for the CDR3: TGTGCCAGTGAGGCGGGACTGCGGAATTCACCCCTCCACTTT. Its translation is CASEAGLRNSPLHF. The variable domain in full, with the rest retrieved from reference TRBV2 and TRBJ1-6, is EPEVTQTPSHQVTQMGQEVILRCVPISNHLYFYWYRQILGQKVEFLVSFYNNEISEKSEIFDDQFSVERPDGSNFTLKIRSTKLEDSAMYFCASEAGLRNSPLHFGNGTRLTVT.

This rearrangement joins TRBV7-2 to TRBJ1-6; D may be TRBD1 (5 bases). Trimming stripped 7 bases from V and 4 bases from J, with 14 bases between. CDR1 is SGHTA and CDR2 is FQGNSA in the germline V gene. The CDR3 spans 15 residues. As DNA, the CDR3 is TGTGCCAGCACCCAACTGACAGATTATAATTCACCCCTCCACTTT. It translates to CASTQLTDYNSPLHF. The full variable domain, in which reference TRBV7-2 and TRBJ1-6 provide the parts outside the CDR3, is GAGVSQSPSNKVTEKGKDVELRCDPISGHTALYWYRQSLGQGLEFLIYFQGNSAPDKSGLPSDRFSAERTGGSVSTLTIQRTQQEDSAVYLCASTQLTDYNSPLHFGNGTRLTVT.

The CDR3 region is CASSWPSNQPQHF. CDR3 nucleotides: TGCGCCAGCAGTTGGCCCAGCAATCAGCCCCAGCATTTT. This chain connects TRBV23-1 to TRBJ1-5; D call uncertain. TRBV23-1 is an open reading frame whose function is uncertain. The CDR3 is made up of 13 amino acids. V dropped 5 bases and J dropped 1 base, with 6 bases sitting between them.

The V and J genes are TRBV10-3 and TRBJ1-1, with 8 positions matching TRBD1. Germline CDR1 reads ENHRY; CDR2 reads SYGVKD. CDR3 length: 16 residues. Losses at the gene ends were 10 bases for V and 4 bases for J; bases not matched to a gene: 17. The CDR3 coding sequence is TGTGCCAGCTCGCTCGAGACAGGGGCCATCGGCACTGAAGCTTTCTTT. Its translation: CASSLETGAIGTEAFF.

The V gene is TRBV28, the J gene TRBJ1-5; maybe TRBD1 (5 bases). With 10 bases removed from V and 5 bases from J, the gap between germline ends came to 15 bases. The germline CDR1 and CDR2 sequences are MDHEN and SYDVKM. The CDR3 runs 13 residues. CDR3 coding DNA: TGTGCCAACAAGGGGCAGGGAGATCAGCCCCAGCATTTT. Protein sequence: CANKGQGDQPQHF.

The genes are TRBV10-3 and TRBJ2-3; D call uncertain. From germline, CDR1 is ENHRY and CDR2 SYGVKD. The V end was cut by 0 bases, the J end by 3 bases, with 1 base between. The CDR3 has 12 residues. For the CDR3, the DNA is TGTGCCATCAGTGAGTCGACAGATACGCAGTATTTT. This gives the protein CAISESTDTQYF.

CDR3: CASSIPFGSRETQYF. DNA of the CDR3: TGTGCCAGTAGTATCCCCTTTGGGTCCCGAGAGACCCAGTACTTC. The chain links TRBV19 to TRBJ2-5; D gene unclear. V shed 3 bases and J shed 4 bases, with 15 bases lying between them. The CDR3 runs 15 residues. The germline V gene has CDR1 LNHDA and CDR2 SQIVND (reference sequence).

The chain joins TRBV28 to TRBJ1-3; TRBD1 matches at 7 bases. Germline CDR1 reads MDHEN; CDR2 reads SYDVKM. Germline trimming cut 6 bases from V and 3 bases from J; bases unmatched to any gene: 8. CDR3 size: 15 residues. CDR3 residues: CASRRSGGDGNTIYF. CDR3 bases: TGTGCCAGCAGACGGTCAGGGGGAGATGGAAACACCATATATTTT.

V gene TRBV19 combines with J gene TRBJ2-1, with 9 positions matching TRBD2. CDR3 length: 14 amino acids. V shed 9 bases, J shed 1 base, and the junction held 4 bases outside the gene matches. Germline V gene lookup returns CDR1 LNHDA and CDR2 SQIVND (reference sequence). CDR3 amino acids: CASSRGGSYNEQFF. CDR3 sequence (DNA): TGTGCCAGCTCGCGGGGGGGATCCTACAATGAGCAGTTCTTC.

This sequence joins TRBV29-1 and TRBJ2-2, with D uncertain. Between the trimmed V and J ends, which lost 4 bases and 0 bases, there was a span of 9 bases. Germline values: CDR1 SQVTM, CDR2 ANQGSEA. This CDR3 spans 14 amino acids. CDR3 nucleotide sequence: TGCAGCGTTGCATGGCTAACGAACACCGGGGAGCTGTTTTTT. As protein: CSVAWLTNTGELFF.

This clone was recorded a few times. This chain links TRBV2 with TRBJ2-2; tentatively, D is TRBD1 (5 bases). CDR1 and CDR2 (germline): SNHLY, FYNNEI. Trimming removed 7 bases from V and 7 bases from J, with 13 bases in between. This CDR3 spans 13 amino acids. CDR3 protein: CASKGETGGELFF. Here the CDR3 DNA reads TGTGCCAGCAAAGGGGAAACTGGCGGGGAGCTGTTTTTT.

This clone showed up just once. The chain combines TRBV4-1 with TRBJ2-1; D is undetermined. CDR1 and CDR2 from the germline V gene are MGHRA and YSYEKL. The ends were cut back, 1 base at V and 9 bases at J, with 16 bases in the middle. The CDR3 is made up of 15 amino acids. Here the CDR3 DNA reads TGCGCCAGCAGCCAAGTTAGTGGCCTCCGTGGTGAGCAGTTCTTC. Its translation is CASSQVSGLRGEQFF.

By its share, this clone is medium-sized. This sequence joins TRBV28 and TRBJ2-2; D remains unclear. Germline values: CDR1 MDHEN, CDR2 SYDVKM. CDR3 length: 15 amino acids. Trimming shortened V by 6 bases and J by 2 bases, and 13 bases separated the two germline ends. The CDR3 protein is CASSWTELNTGELFF. For the CDR3, the DNA is TGTGCCAGCAGCTGGACGGAGCTAAACACCGGGGAGCTGTTTTTT.

The chain employs TRBV6-1 and TRBJ2-1; the D gene is possibly TRBD2 (6 bases). Trimming took off 3 bases at V and 7 bases at J, with 22 bases between the two ends. In germline, CDR1 is MNHNS, CDR2 SASEGT. The CDR3 contains 17 residues. Written as DNA, the CDR3 is TGTGCCAGCAGTGACGACCTACTAGCAATCGGTAAAAATGAGCAGTTCTTC. It specifies CASSDDLLAIGKNEQFF.

In its sample, this clone was seen a few times. This chain links TRBV5-8 with TRBJ1-6, with D hard to call. The CDR3 sequence is 16 residues long. The V gene's germline CDR1 is SGHTS and CDR2 YDEGEE. Trimming removed 2 bases at V and 4 bases at J, with 13 bases between. The DNA of the CDR3 is TGTGCCAGCAGCTTTTTATCGTCCGGGTATAATTCACCCCTCCACTTT. Residues: CASSFLSSGYNSPLHF.

The CDR3 coding sequence is TGTGCCAGCAGCTTAGCCCCGGGGCAGGGCAGCCAGCCCCAGCATTTT. Translating it yields CASSLAPGQGSQPQHF. V and J are TRBV7-2 and TRBJ1-5; the D gene is possibly TRBD1 (5 bases). Germline-derived CDR1 and CDR2 are SGHTA and FQGNSA. Trimming cost V 0 bases and J 7 bases, with 16 bases left between them. The CDR3 sequence is 16 residues long.

The rearrangement links TRBV5-5 to TRBJ2-2, with a weak D call TRBD2 (5 bases). The V and J ends lost 3 bases and 4 bases respectively, with 22 bases between them. There are 18 residues in the CDR3. Germline CDR1 and CDR2: SGHKS and YYEKEE (reference sequence). In DNA, the CDR3 is TGTGCCAGCAGCTCTACGTCGGCCCGGAGGCTGACCACCGGGGAGCTGTTTTTT. Translated, it gives CASSSTSARRLTTGELFF.

V and J are TRBV5-6 and TRBJ2-1; maybe TRBD2 (6 bases). The CDR3 runs to 18 residues. Looked up from germline, CDR1 is SGHDT and CDR2 is YYEEEE. V was shortened by 1 base and J by 9 bases, with 26 bases between the two germline ends. The DNA for the CDR3 is TGTGCCAGCAGCTTGTCCGAGGGAGGCGGTTTGAATATTGGTGAGCAGTTCTTC. The encoded protein is CASSLSEGGGLNIGEQFF.

The chain couples TRBV4-3 to TRBJ1-2, with a possible D match to TRBD1 (6 bases). Trimming removed 0 bases at V and 7 bases at J, with 18 bases between. The V gene's germline CDR1 is LGHNA and CDR2 YSLEER. This CDR3 is built from 16 residues. The CDR3 sequence: CASSQDLVGTPLGYTF. The CDR3 DNA sequence: TGCGCCAGCAGCCAAGATTTGGTCGGGACACCCCTTGGCTACACCTTC.

The gene calls are TRBV18 and TRBJ2-7; 11 bases line up with TRBD2. The CDR3 consists of 15 residues. J lost 4 bases, V lost 6 bases, and 8 bases had no gene match. In germline, CDR1 is KGHSH, CDR2 LQKENI. The CDR3: CASSLTSGSWYEQYF. The CDR3 bases are TGTGCCAGCTCTCTCACTAGCGGGAGTTGGTACGAGCAGTACTTC.